The 16 T cell receptor beta chains given below trace back to one sample, sequenced in a study of T cell clones after liver transplantation. TCRdb's table, derived via immunoSEQ multiplex PCR, lists solely in-frame clones and lacks some. Of about 100,000 clones listed, around four fifths are singletons. Material: CD4+ T cells from blood, obtained before liver transplant. The receptors derive from a human donor who received a liver transplant.

This chain links TRBV7-9 with TRBJ1-5; D may be TRBD1 (6 bases). This CDR3 has 14 residues. V lost 3 bases, J lost 2 bases, and 8 bases lay in between. Germline lookup yields CDR1 SEHNR and CDR2 FQNEAQ (reference sequence). The chain's CDR3 is CASSLGHRNQPQHF. Here the CDR3 DNA reads TGTGCCAGCAGCTTGGGACATCGCAATCAGCCCCAGCATTTT.

This rearrangement joins TRBV11-2 to TRBJ2-1, with D possibly matching TRBD2 (6 bases). This CDR3 contains 15 residues. Per the germline V gene, CDR1 is SGHAT and CDR2 is FQNNGV. The V and J ends lost 4 bases and 0 bases respectively, with 10 bases between them. The CDR3 nucleotides read TGTGCCAGCAGCTCCCTAGCGAGCTCCTACAATGAGCAGTTCTTC. This encodes CASSSLASSYNEQFF.

The CDR3 loop is CASSRRTDLNTGELFF. For the CDR3, the DNA is TGTGCCAGCAGCCGGCGGACAGACTTGAACACCGGGGAGCTGTTTTTT. J is TRBJ2-2 and V is TRBV5-4; D is possibly TRBD1 (6 bases). V lost 4 bases and J lost 1, with 14 bases in between. Germline V lookup: CDR1 SGHNT, CDR2 YYREEE (reference sequence). This CDR3 region has 16 residues.

This clone was detected a few times. This specimen includes other DNA sequences encoding the same CDR3. CDR3 DNA: TGTGCCAGCATGGGGGAGGATTACGAGCAGTACTTC. Protein: CASMGEDYEQYF. This chain links TRBV19 with TRBJ2-7, with D possibly being TRBD2 (6 bases). V gave up 9 bases and J gave up 4 bases, with 13 bases separating them. The CDR3 has 12 residues. The germline gives CDR1 LNHDA, CDR2 SQIVND (reference sequence).

The V call is TRBV18, the J call TRBJ1-1, with D uncertain. This CDR3 has 13 amino acids. Germline lookup yields CDR1 KGHSH and CDR2 LQKENI. V was pared by 4 bases and J by 1 base, with 7 bases between. The CDR3: CASSQGKNTEAFF. CDR3 DNA: TGTGCCAGCTCACAAGGCAAGAACACTGAAGCTTTCTTT.

This chain joins TRBV19 and TRBJ1-5; 7 nucleotides line up with TRBD1. Losses at the gene ends were 3 bases for V and 4 bases for J; bases not matched to a gene: 3. The CDR3 length is 14 residues. Germline lookup yields CDR1 LNHDA and CDR2 SQIVND (reference sequence). CDR3 sequence (DNA): TGTGCCAGTAGTATGGGACAGCGTAATCAGCCCCAGCATTTT. Translating it yields CASSMGQRNQPQHF.

The chain uses TRBV6-1 and TRBJ2-1; tentative D call: TRBD2 (5 bases). Trimming cost V 6 bases and J 6 bases, with 15 bases left between them. CDR1 is MNHNS and CDR2 is SASEGT in the germline V gene. The CDR3 spans 14 residues. Written as DNA, the CDR3 is TGTGCCAGCAGCCCTCTAGCCCTCGGCAATGAGCAGTTCTTC. Its protein is CASSPLALGNEQFF.

The V call is TRBV4-3, the J call TRBJ1-1; TRBD1 matches at 9 bases. With 5 bases clipped from V and 5 bases from J, the junction kept 9 bases outside the gene matches. Germline CDR1 is LGHNA and CDR2 is YSLEER. The CDR3 is made up of 15 amino acids. The CDR3 protein is CASSRGTGPQTEAFF. DNA for the CDR3: TGCGCCAGCAGCAGGGGGACAGGGCCTCAAACTGAAGCTTTCTTT.

This clone was observed once. The CDR3 sequence is CASSDILAGSYNEQFF. The CDR3 DNA is TGTGCCAGCAGTGATATACTAGCGGGATCATACAATGAGCAGTTCTTC. V gene TRBV25-1 combines with J gene TRBJ2-1; 10 bases are shared with TRBD2. CDR1 MGHDK and CDR2 SYGVNS come from the germline V gene. The V segment lost 3 bases and the J segment 4 bases; nucleotides outside the gene matches: 6. The CDR3 runs 16 residues.

This rearrangement joins TRBV7-9 to TRBJ1-2, with a possible D match to TRBD1 (6 bases). There are 13 residues in the CDR3. Looked up from germline, CDR1 is SEHNR and CDR2 is FQNEAQ (reference sequence). V gave up 5 bases and J gave up 7 bases, with 14 bases separating them. The CDR3 here is CASSPSGVGGYTF. The CDR3 DNA follows: TGTGCCAGCAGCCCCTCAGGGGTAGGTGGCTACACCTTC.

This clone was recorded only once. The rearrangement uses TRBV5-4 and TRBJ1-1; TRBD1 matches 7 bases. The V gene's germline CDR1 is SGHNT and CDR2 YYREEE (reference sequence). With V trimmed by 4 bases and J by 0 bases, 15 bases remained unmatched. There are 18 residues in the CDR3. CDR3 nucleotide sequence: TGTGCCAGCAGCCCTCCGGGACTCCAGGGGGTGATGAACACTGAAGCTTTCTTT. It encodes CASSPPGLQGVMNTEAFF. Full variable domain (missing parts from reference TRBV5-4 and TRBJ1-1): ETGVTQSPTHLIKTRGQQVTLRCSSQSGHNTVSWYQQALGQGPQFIFQYYREEENGRGNFPPRFSGLQFPNYSSELNVNALELDDSALYLCASSPPGLQGVMNTEAFFGQGTRLTVV.

The rearrangement joins TRBV18 to TRBJ2-1; D call uncertain. V shed 1 base and J shed 7 bases, with 8 bases lying between them. CDR1 and CDR2 from the germline V gene are KGHSH and LQKENI. This CDR3 comprises 13 residues. CDR3 sequence reads: CASSPLPWNEQFF. CDR3 in DNA: TGTGCCAGCTCACCACTACCGTGGAATGAGCAGTTCTTC.

The J gene is TRBJ2-5, the V gene TRBV4-2; D might be TRBD1 (5 bases). The CDR3 runs to 14 residues. V was shortened by 0 bases and J by 5 bases, with 10 bases between the two germline ends. CDR1 and CDR2 from the germline V gene are LGHNA and YNFKEQ. In DNA, the CDR3 is TGTGCCAGCAGCCAAGATAGGGGATGGGAGACCCAGTACTTC. It is translated as CASSQDRGWETQYF.

The V and J genes are TRBV19 and TRBJ2-7, with 11 bases identical to TRBD1. The CDR3 covers 13 residues. The trim removed 10 bases at V and 1 base at J, leaving 3 bases unmatched. Germline V gives CDR1 LNHDA, CDR2 SQIVND (reference sequence). CDR3 region: CATGQGASYEQYF. The CDR3 DNA sequence: TGTGCCACTGGACAGGGGGCGTCCTACGAGCAGTACTTC.

The V gene is TRBV6-5, the J gene TRBJ1-1, with D maybe TRBD1 (6 bases). Germline V gene data show CDR1 as MNHEY and CDR2 as SVGAGI. V was clipped by 10 bases and J by 8 bases, with 17 bases between them. This CDR3 has 12 residues. The CDR3 sequence is CATQTRGMEAFF. Written as DNA, the CDR3 is TGTGCCACCCAAACCAGGGGTATGGAAGCTTTCTTT.

This chain joins TRBV5-1 and TRBJ2-3; 10 nucleotides align to TRBD2. The CDR3 runs 15 residues. The V gene end was trimmed by 5 bases and the J gene end by 2 bases; junction bases not matched to a gene: 5. Germline V gene data show CDR1 as SGHRS and CDR2 as YFSETQ. CDR3 DNA sequence: TGCGCCAGCAGACGTAGCGGGGGGAACACAGATACGCAGTATTTT. Translated, it gives CASRRSGGNTDTQYF. Full variable domain (remainder filled in from reference TRBV5-1 and TRBJ2-3): KAGVTQTPRYLIKTRGQQVTLSCSPISGHRSVSWYQQTPGQGLQFLFEYFSETQRNKGNFPGRFSGRQFSNSRSEMNVSTLELGDSALYLCASRRSGGNTDTQYFGPGTRLTVL.